These 20 T cell receptor beta chains were sequenced from one sample in a study of blood T cell repertoires in COVID-19. Here immunoSEQ multiplex PCR was the method, and the copy in TCRdb shows in-frame clones only, minus some. The table has a few hundred thousand clones, over 75% seen once. The sequenced sample consisted of peripheral blood. The receptors here all came from a human donor in a cohort sampled during active COVID-19.

On this clone: Other DNA sequences in this specimen translate into the identical CDR3. V and J are TRBV5-1 and TRBJ1-1; TRBD1 agrees at 8 bases. CDR3 length equals 15 residues. CDR1 is SGHRS and CDR2 is YFSETQ in the germline V gene. With 1 base clipped from V and 0 bases from J, the junction kept 2 bases outside the gene matches. CDR3 sequence: CASSLTGGMNTEAFF. DNA of the CDR3: TGCGCCAGCAGCTTGACAGGGGGTATGAACACTGAAGCTTTCTTT.

The rearrangement uses TRBV6-1 and TRBJ2-2; a weak D match, TRBD1 (5 bases). The CDR3 extends over 13 amino acids. Trimming shortened V by 3 bases and J by 7 bases, and 9 bases separated the two germline ends. From germline, CDR1 is MNHNS and CDR2 SASEGT. CDR3 nucleotides: TGTGCCAGCAGTGACAGGGCCGACGGGGAGCTGTTTTTT. It is translated as CASSDRADGELFF.

The rearrangement uses TRBV5-5 and TRBJ1-2; 7 bases are shared with TRBD1. This CDR3 is built from 14 residues. CDR1 is SGHKS, CDR2 YYEKEE, per germline (reference sequence). Germline trimming cut 6 bases from V and 5 bases from J; bases unmatched to any gene: 10. This CDR3 is CASTLGTALYGYTF. DNA of the CDR3: TGTGCCAGCACCCTCGGGACAGCCTTGTATGGCTACACCTTC. Using reference TRBV5-5 and TRBJ1-2 for the parts outside the CDR3, the full variable domain is DAGVTQSPTHLIKTRGQQVTLRCSPISGHKSVSWYQQVLGQGPQFIFQYYEKEERGRGNFPDRFSARQFPNYSSELNVNALLLGDSALYLCASTLGTALYGYTFGSGTRLTVV.

This clone appeared a single time. The genes are TRBV24-1 and TRBJ2-2; 9 nucleotides line up with TRBD1. V gave up 2 bases and J gave up 3 bases; unmatched junction bases: 6. Germline CDR1 and CDR2: KGHDR and SFDVKD. The CDR3 extends over 17 amino acids. The CDR3 loop is CATSDSGQGLDTGELFF. The CDR3 DNA reads as TGTGCCACCAGTGATTCCGGACAGGGGCTGGACACCGGGGAGCTGTTTTTT.

CDR3 protein: CASRWSGGSPAGQYF. In DNA form, the CDR3 reads TGTGCCAGCCGGTGGAGCGGGGGGTCCCCCGCGGGGCAGTATTTT. V gene TRBV7-9 combines with J gene TRBJ2-3; 9 nucleotides align to TRBD2. CDR3 size: 15 residues. V shed 8 bases and J 11 bases; nucleotides not matched to a gene: 17. Germline CDR1 reads SEHNR; CDR2 reads FQNEAQ (reference sequence).

This chain links TRBV24-1 with TRBJ2-3; TRBD2 aligns across 12 bases. Germline values: CDR1 KGHDR, CDR2 SFDVKD. V lost 4 bases to trimming and J lost 2 bases; unmatched junction nucleotides: 12. The CDR3 contains 19 residues. CDR3: CATSELTLTSGGPTDTQYF. Here the CDR3 DNA reads TGTGCCACCAGTGAATTGACCCTGACTAGCGGGGGCCCCACAGATACGCAGTATTTT.

About this clone: Additional DNA sequences in this sample encode the identical CDR3. V gene TRBV27 combines with J gene TRBJ1-1; D not resolved. This CDR3 has 14 amino acids. V dropped 6 bases and J dropped 0 bases, with 11 bases sitting between them. Germline CDR1 MNHEY, CDR2 SMNVEV (reference sequence). Here the CDR3 DNA reads TGTGCCAGCAGGCTAGACCGCTTGAACACTGAAGCTTTCTTT. Its translation: CASRLDRLNTEAFF.

This sequence joins TRBV6-5 and TRBJ1-2; D is unresolved. The CDR3 loop spans 13 amino acids. In germline, CDR1 is MNHEY, CDR2 SVGAGI. V was shortened by 7 bases and J by 2 bases, with 11 bases between the two germline ends. The CDR3 sequence is CASTPTGNYGYTF. DNA of the CDR3: TGTGCCAGCACTCCCACGGGGAACTATGGCTACACCTTC.

This chain links TRBV14 with TRBJ1-2, with 7 bases fitting TRBD1. The CDR3 spans 15 residues. V lost 3 bases and J lost 4; bases outside the gene matches: 8. Germline-derived CDR1 and CDR2 are SGHDN and FVKESK. The CDR3 DNA reads as TGTGCCAGCAGCCACACCATACAGGGGCCCTATGGCTACACCTTC. It specifies CASSHTIQGPYGYTF.

The rearrangement links TRBV6-5 to TRBJ1-3; 8 bases align to TRBD1. This CDR3 region has 15 residues. Germline V gives CDR1 MNHEY, CDR2 SVGAGI. Unmatched junction bases numbered 2, after V lost 0 bases and J lost 4 bases. CDR3 DNA: TGTGCCAGCAGTTACTCCGGACAGGGAGGAAACACCATATATTTT. This encodes CASSYSGQGGNTIYF.

CDR3 DNA sequence: TGCAGCGGGAGGTACACTGAAGCTTTCTTT. Translation gives CSGRYTEAFF. This rearrangement joins TRBV29-1 to TRBJ1-1; D is unclear. The CDR3 is 10 residues long. Germline CDR1 reads SQVTM; CDR2 reads ANQGSEA. V was shortened by 7 bases and J by 3 bases, with 6 bases between the two germline ends.

In this sample, this clone turned up once. V usage is TRBV7-3 and J usage is TRBJ2-7, with 7 bases identical to TRBD2. The CDR3 extends over 13 amino acids. The V gene end was trimmed by 2 bases and the J gene end by 2 bases; junction bases not matched to a gene: 0. Germline values: CDR1 SGHTA, CDR2 FQGTGA. The CDR3 is CASSLGLAYEQYF. The CDR3 DNA sequence: TGTGCCAGCAGCTTAGGACTAGCCTACGAGCAGTACTTC.

This chain uses TRBV19 with TRBJ1-2; 8 bases line up with TRBD1. The CDR3 extends over 16 amino acids. Germline V gives CDR1 LNHDA, CDR2 SQIVND (reference sequence). After removal of 1 base from V and 5 bases from J, the junction contained 9 bases not matched to a gene. CDR3 nucleotides: TGTGCCAGTAGTATAGGATTGGGACAGGACACGTATGGCTACACCTTC. This encodes CASSIGLGQDTYGYTF.

The rearrangement links TRBV12-5 to TRBJ2-2; 9 bases are shared with TRBD2. V lost 6 bases, J lost 6 bases, and 11 bases stayed unmatched. This CDR3 has 16 residues. Germline V gives CDR1 LGHNT, CDR2 FRNRAP. The CDR3 loop is CASGRASGVSPGELFF. The CDR3 DNA is TGTGCTAGTGGCCGCGCTAGCGGGGTAAGCCCCGGGGAGCTGTTTTTT.

This sequence joins TRBV27 and TRBJ1-5; no definite D call. Germline V lookup: CDR1 MNHEY, CDR2 SMNVEV (reference sequence). CDR3 length: 13 residues. With 8 bases removed from V and 2 bases from J, the gap between germline ends came to 10 bases. CDR3: CASCHGRNQPQHF. CDR3 bases: TGTGCCAGCTGTCATGGGCGCAATCAGCCCCAGCATTTT.

This clone was detected a few times. The chain recombines TRBV24-1 with TRBJ1-1; 11 bases are shared with TRBD1. This CDR3 is built from 15 residues. V was clipped by 4 bases and J by 1 base; unmatched bases: 1. The germline gives CDR1 KGHDR, CDR2 SFDVKD. The CDR3 bases are TGTGCCACCAGTGACGGACAGGGGGCGAACACTGAAGCTTTCTTT. Its protein product is CATSDGQGANTEAFF.

The chain carries TRBV6-5 and TRBJ2-7; D perhaps matches TRBD1 (6 bases). The CDR3 is 15 residues long. Between the trimmed V and J ends, which lost 0 bases and 4 bases, there was a span of 13 bases. Per germline, CDR1 MNHEY and CDR2 SVGAGI. The CDR3 spells CASSYSRGTPYEQYF. CDR3 DNA sequence: TGTGCCAGCAGTTACTCGAGGGGGACACCTTACGAGCAGTACTTC.

The rearrangement joins TRBV28 to TRBJ1-6, with unresolved D. V was clipped by 10 bases and J by 7 bases, with 20 bases between them. The CDR3 is 15 amino acids. The germline gives CDR1 MDHEN, CDR2 SYDVKM. CDR3 sequence reads: CATQMGGLLNSPLHF. The CDR3, as DNA: TGTGCCACCCAGATGGGAGGTCTCTTAAATTCACCCCTCCACTTT.

The rearrangement uses TRBV9 and TRBJ1-3; no definite D call. Between the trimmed V and J ends, which lost 4 bases and 0 bases, there was a span of 8 bases. Germline CDR1 and CDR2: SGDLS and YYNGEE. CDR3 length equals 14 residues. In DNA, the CDR3 is TGTGCCAGCAGCCCTAACTTCTCTGGAAACACCATATATTTT. The encoded protein is CASSPNFSGNTIYF.

V usage is TRBV7-9 and J usage is TRBJ2-3; D gene ambiguous. The CDR3 extends over 14 amino acids. The V and J ends lost 1 base and 1 base respectively, with 6 bases between them. CDR1 and CDR2 (germline): SEHNR, FQNEAQ (reference sequence). The chain's CDR3 is CASSLGPGTDTQYF. Written as DNA, the CDR3 is TGTGCCAGCAGCTTAGGCCCGGGCACAGATACGCAGTATTTT.